This T cell receptor (beta chain) originates from a study of post-analysis software for immune sequencing data. In the study overall: Recorded disease courses covered relapsing-remitting, secondary progressive and progressive-relapsing multiple sclerosis. Some patients had no subtype annotation.

The table lists this clonotype with a few counts. The antigen remains unidentified. Prepared libraries of TCR beta cDNA carried unique molecular identifiers. The source material, about 0.95 to 10 million T cells, gave rise to 500,000 or so cDNA molecules. TCRdb re-analysed the PCR reads in MiXCR, keeping a single row per CDR3 protein. Here the sample spans about 770,000 distinct CDR3 sequences, about 45% being singletons. This CDR3 spans 15 amino acids. V lost 4 bases and J lost 7; bases outside the gene matches: 8. Per the germline V gene, CDR1 is SGHRS and CDR2 is YFSETQ. Study-wide points: Patients showed TRBV5-6, TRBV5-1 and TRBV20-1 among four to six TRBV segments more frequent than in controls.

The source of this sequence is a girl between 5 and 17 years old with multiple sclerosis. This rearrangement joins TRBV5-1 to TRBJ2-1, with 10 bases matching TRBD2. The source material was blood. The CDR3: CASSPLAGDINEQFF. CDR3 nucleotide sequence: TGCGCCAGCAGCCCCCTAGCGGGAGACATTAATGAGCAGTTCTTC.